This TCR beta chain was documented in a study of blood T cell repertoires in COVID-19. The wider study: Samples representing acute and convalescent COVID-19 were sourced from the United States, Italy and Spain. The analysed material was cDNA or gDNA that came from T cells, B-cell-depleted T cells, or PBMCs.

The CDR3 consists of 15 residues. Germline CDR1 and CDR2: LGHDT and YNNKEL (reference sequence). With 3 bases removed from V and 6 bases from J, the gap between germline ends came to 16 bases. In the study's own analysis: The assay estimated nucleated cells by amplifying reference gene primers. Here immunoSEQ multiplex PCR was the method, and the copy in TCRdb shows in-frame clones only, minus some. That table supplies the V and J calls and clone size; D and trimming were determined from the DNA. Counted here are over 50,000 clones, 80% to 90% occurring once; the ten biggest clones make up under 30%.

The specimen sequenced was peripheral blood. This receptor was identified in a human donor in a cohort sampled during active COVID-19. The chain links TRBV3-1 (or the pseudogene TRBV3-2) to TRBJ2-3; tentative D call: TRBD1 (6 bases). CDR3 in DNA: TGTGCCAGCAGCCATCGACATGGGGGCGGCGATACGCAGTATTTT. This gives the protein CASSHRHGGGDTQYF.